This entry lists 15 T cell receptor beta chains sequenced from one sample in a study of T cells of healthy individuals. TCRdb re-called the 5' RACE reads with MiXCR, one entry per CDR3 protein. The sample includes 95,000 to 100,000 distinct CDR3 sequences, approximately 18% of them seen just once. Source of these receptors: a human donor in good health.

This clonotype was detected a few times. The chain uses TRBV20-1 and TRBJ2-3; D remains ambiguous. In germline, CDR1 is DFQATT, CDR2 SNEGSKA (reference sequence). This CDR3 is 14 amino acids long. V lost 3 bases, J lost 1 base, and 11 bases lay in between. In nucleotides, the CDR3 is TGCAGTGCTAGTGGTCAGGTTCGCACAGATACGCAGTATTTT. Translation: CSASGQVRTDTQYF.

In its sample, this clonotype was seen a few times. The chain combines TRBV4-2 with TRBJ2-4; no clear D. The CDR3 spans 14 residues. The V end lost 0 bases, the J end lost 9 bases, and 12 bases lay between the germline ends. Germline V gene sequence: CDR1 LGHNA, CDR2 YNFKEQ. This CDR3 reads CASSQDSQSPIQYF. CDR3 DNA: TGTGCCAGCAGCCAAGATAGCCAGTCTCCCATTCAGTACTTC.

This clonotype was detected ten times or more. The rearrangement uses TRBV5-1 and TRBJ2-3; no definite D call. From germline, CDR1 is SGHRS and CDR2 YFSETQ. The CDR3 consists of 12 residues. The V gene lost 3 bases and the J gene lost 2 bases, with 4 bases spanning the gap. The CDR3 loop is CASSSFTDTQYF. The CDR3 DNA is TGCGCCAGCAGCTCATTCACAGATACGCAGTATTTT.

This clonotype was found a few times. The V call is TRBV4-3, the J call TRBJ2-2, with D perhaps given as TRBD1 or TRBD2 (5 bases each). In germline, CDR1 is LGHNA, CDR2 YSLEER. The CDR3 has 15 residues. Trimming took off 2 bases at V and 3 bases at J, with 10 bases between the two ends. The CDR3 is CASSQQRGDTGELFF. In DNA, the CDR3 is TGCGCCAGCAGCCAACAGAGAGGGGACACCGGGGAGCTGTTTTTT.

This clonotype has ten or more counts. The J gene is TRBJ2-1, the V gene TRBV7-8; TRBD2 aligns across 15 bases. V was pared by 6 bases and J by 8 bases, with 5 bases of the junction left unmatched. The CDR3 has 15 residues. Germline V gives CDR1 SGHVS, CDR2 FQNEAQ. CDR3 in amino acids: CASRTGLAGGHEQFF. In DNA form, the CDR3 reads TGTGCCAGCAGGACAGGACTAGCGGGGGGGCATGAGCAGTTCTTC.

This clonotype has only a few counts. The chain links TRBV4-3 to TRBJ2-7; no firm D call. The V gene lost 2 bases and the J gene lost 1 base, with 12 bases spanning the gap. Germline values: CDR1 LGHNA, CDR2 YSLEER. The CDR3 sequence is 15 residues long. CDR3 sequence (DNA): TGCGCCAGCAGCCAACATCAGGACGGATCCTACGAGCAGTACTTC. This gives the protein CASSQHQDGSYEQYF.

About this clonotype itself: Possible read error: a much larger clone is one base away. The chain couples TRBV6-4 to TRBJ2-2, with a tentative D call TRBD1 (5 bases). This CDR3 contains 13 residues. Germline V gene sequence: CDR1 MRHNA, CDR2 SNTAGT. The ends were cut back, 5 bases at V and 1 base at J, with 5 bases in the middle. The CDR3: CASSTGNTGELFF. Written as DNA, the CDR3 is TGTGCCAGCAGTACAGGGAACACCGGGGAGCTGTTTTTT.

J is TRBJ2-5 and V is TRBV20-1; D not certain. Between the trimmed V and J ends, which lost 3 bases and 9 bases, there was a span of 14 bases. The CDR3 spans 12 residues. The germline V gene has CDR1 DFQATT and CDR2 SNEGSKA (reference sequence). For the CDR3, the DNA is TGCAGTGCTAGGGATGGGGTCCGGGCCCAGTACTTC. Amino acid sequence: CSARDGVRAQYF.

This clonotype showed up just a few times. The chain links TRBV6-5 to TRBJ2-7; 7 bases map to TRBD1. The V and J ends lost 6 bases and 0 bases, in that order; junction bases with no gene match: 8. CDR3 length equals 15 residues. The germline V gene encodes CDR1 MNHEY and CDR2 SVGAGI. The CDR3 DNA is TGTGCCAGCAGCCGACAGGGCCCCTCCTCCTACGAGCAGTACTTC. It encodes CASSRQGPSSYEQYF.

The table lists this clonotype with many counts. J is TRBJ2-4 and V is TRBV12-3 or TRBV12-4; D is unclear. The CDR3 is made up of 15 amino acids. Trimming left V 4 bases short and J 2 bases short, with 12 bases between. CDR3 protein: CASSSLTVTKNIQYF. The CDR3 coding sequence is TGTGCCAGCAGTTCCTTAACTGTAACCAAAAACATTCAGTACTTC.

This clonotype was observed at least ten times. The gene calls are TRBV7-8 and TRBJ2-5; D ambiguous. Germline V gene data show CDR1 as SGHVS and CDR2 as FQNEAQ. This CDR3 comprises 14 residues. V lost 5 bases and J lost 4, with 14 bases in between. As DNA, the CDR3 is TGTGCCAGCAGCCCCCGGCGGTTTGGAGAGACCCAGTACTTC. Protein product: CASSPRRFGETQYF.

The genes are TRBV29-1 and TRBJ2-5; a possible D gene is TRBD1 (6 bases). The germline CDR1 and CDR2 sequences are SQVTM and ANQGSEA. The ends were cut back, 4 bases at V and 5 bases at J, with 26 bases in the middle. CDR3 size: 17 residues. Here the CDR3 reads CSVVSGAPTPAGETQYF. In nucleotides, the CDR3 is TGCAGCGTTGTATCAGGGGCACCAACTCCTGCCGGGGAGACCCAGTACTTC.

The chain has TRBV4-1 and TRBJ2-5, with 12 bases fitting TRBD2. The germline CDR1 and CDR2 sequences are MGHRA and YSYEKL. This CDR3 is built from 17 residues. V shed 2 bases and J 3 bases; nucleotides not matched to a gene: 7. CDR3 bases: TGCGCCAGCAGCCAAAACCTAGCGGGGGGGTCTAAAGAGACCCAGTACTTC. Residues: CASSQNLAGGSKETQYF.

Many counts were recorded for this clonotype. The gene calls are TRBV4-3 and TRBJ1-6; D gene unclear. Germline lookup yields CDR1 LGHNA and CDR2 YSLEER. V shed 0 bases and J shed 10 bases, with 13 bases lying between them. The CDR3 totals 15 residues. CDR3 region: CASSQDGGVTSPLHF. CDR3 in DNA: TGCGCCAGCAGCCAAGACGGCGGGGTAACGTCACCCCTCCACTTT.

The V call is TRBV12-3 or TRBV12-4, the J call TRBJ1-5; D remains unclear. This CDR3 has 17 residues. The V and J ends lost 6 bases and 0 bases respectively, with 18 bases between them. In DNA form, the CDR3 reads TGTGCCAGCAGCCCCACGGAGGGAGCCCATAGCAATCAGCCCCAGCATTTT. This encodes CASSPTEGAHSNQPQHF.